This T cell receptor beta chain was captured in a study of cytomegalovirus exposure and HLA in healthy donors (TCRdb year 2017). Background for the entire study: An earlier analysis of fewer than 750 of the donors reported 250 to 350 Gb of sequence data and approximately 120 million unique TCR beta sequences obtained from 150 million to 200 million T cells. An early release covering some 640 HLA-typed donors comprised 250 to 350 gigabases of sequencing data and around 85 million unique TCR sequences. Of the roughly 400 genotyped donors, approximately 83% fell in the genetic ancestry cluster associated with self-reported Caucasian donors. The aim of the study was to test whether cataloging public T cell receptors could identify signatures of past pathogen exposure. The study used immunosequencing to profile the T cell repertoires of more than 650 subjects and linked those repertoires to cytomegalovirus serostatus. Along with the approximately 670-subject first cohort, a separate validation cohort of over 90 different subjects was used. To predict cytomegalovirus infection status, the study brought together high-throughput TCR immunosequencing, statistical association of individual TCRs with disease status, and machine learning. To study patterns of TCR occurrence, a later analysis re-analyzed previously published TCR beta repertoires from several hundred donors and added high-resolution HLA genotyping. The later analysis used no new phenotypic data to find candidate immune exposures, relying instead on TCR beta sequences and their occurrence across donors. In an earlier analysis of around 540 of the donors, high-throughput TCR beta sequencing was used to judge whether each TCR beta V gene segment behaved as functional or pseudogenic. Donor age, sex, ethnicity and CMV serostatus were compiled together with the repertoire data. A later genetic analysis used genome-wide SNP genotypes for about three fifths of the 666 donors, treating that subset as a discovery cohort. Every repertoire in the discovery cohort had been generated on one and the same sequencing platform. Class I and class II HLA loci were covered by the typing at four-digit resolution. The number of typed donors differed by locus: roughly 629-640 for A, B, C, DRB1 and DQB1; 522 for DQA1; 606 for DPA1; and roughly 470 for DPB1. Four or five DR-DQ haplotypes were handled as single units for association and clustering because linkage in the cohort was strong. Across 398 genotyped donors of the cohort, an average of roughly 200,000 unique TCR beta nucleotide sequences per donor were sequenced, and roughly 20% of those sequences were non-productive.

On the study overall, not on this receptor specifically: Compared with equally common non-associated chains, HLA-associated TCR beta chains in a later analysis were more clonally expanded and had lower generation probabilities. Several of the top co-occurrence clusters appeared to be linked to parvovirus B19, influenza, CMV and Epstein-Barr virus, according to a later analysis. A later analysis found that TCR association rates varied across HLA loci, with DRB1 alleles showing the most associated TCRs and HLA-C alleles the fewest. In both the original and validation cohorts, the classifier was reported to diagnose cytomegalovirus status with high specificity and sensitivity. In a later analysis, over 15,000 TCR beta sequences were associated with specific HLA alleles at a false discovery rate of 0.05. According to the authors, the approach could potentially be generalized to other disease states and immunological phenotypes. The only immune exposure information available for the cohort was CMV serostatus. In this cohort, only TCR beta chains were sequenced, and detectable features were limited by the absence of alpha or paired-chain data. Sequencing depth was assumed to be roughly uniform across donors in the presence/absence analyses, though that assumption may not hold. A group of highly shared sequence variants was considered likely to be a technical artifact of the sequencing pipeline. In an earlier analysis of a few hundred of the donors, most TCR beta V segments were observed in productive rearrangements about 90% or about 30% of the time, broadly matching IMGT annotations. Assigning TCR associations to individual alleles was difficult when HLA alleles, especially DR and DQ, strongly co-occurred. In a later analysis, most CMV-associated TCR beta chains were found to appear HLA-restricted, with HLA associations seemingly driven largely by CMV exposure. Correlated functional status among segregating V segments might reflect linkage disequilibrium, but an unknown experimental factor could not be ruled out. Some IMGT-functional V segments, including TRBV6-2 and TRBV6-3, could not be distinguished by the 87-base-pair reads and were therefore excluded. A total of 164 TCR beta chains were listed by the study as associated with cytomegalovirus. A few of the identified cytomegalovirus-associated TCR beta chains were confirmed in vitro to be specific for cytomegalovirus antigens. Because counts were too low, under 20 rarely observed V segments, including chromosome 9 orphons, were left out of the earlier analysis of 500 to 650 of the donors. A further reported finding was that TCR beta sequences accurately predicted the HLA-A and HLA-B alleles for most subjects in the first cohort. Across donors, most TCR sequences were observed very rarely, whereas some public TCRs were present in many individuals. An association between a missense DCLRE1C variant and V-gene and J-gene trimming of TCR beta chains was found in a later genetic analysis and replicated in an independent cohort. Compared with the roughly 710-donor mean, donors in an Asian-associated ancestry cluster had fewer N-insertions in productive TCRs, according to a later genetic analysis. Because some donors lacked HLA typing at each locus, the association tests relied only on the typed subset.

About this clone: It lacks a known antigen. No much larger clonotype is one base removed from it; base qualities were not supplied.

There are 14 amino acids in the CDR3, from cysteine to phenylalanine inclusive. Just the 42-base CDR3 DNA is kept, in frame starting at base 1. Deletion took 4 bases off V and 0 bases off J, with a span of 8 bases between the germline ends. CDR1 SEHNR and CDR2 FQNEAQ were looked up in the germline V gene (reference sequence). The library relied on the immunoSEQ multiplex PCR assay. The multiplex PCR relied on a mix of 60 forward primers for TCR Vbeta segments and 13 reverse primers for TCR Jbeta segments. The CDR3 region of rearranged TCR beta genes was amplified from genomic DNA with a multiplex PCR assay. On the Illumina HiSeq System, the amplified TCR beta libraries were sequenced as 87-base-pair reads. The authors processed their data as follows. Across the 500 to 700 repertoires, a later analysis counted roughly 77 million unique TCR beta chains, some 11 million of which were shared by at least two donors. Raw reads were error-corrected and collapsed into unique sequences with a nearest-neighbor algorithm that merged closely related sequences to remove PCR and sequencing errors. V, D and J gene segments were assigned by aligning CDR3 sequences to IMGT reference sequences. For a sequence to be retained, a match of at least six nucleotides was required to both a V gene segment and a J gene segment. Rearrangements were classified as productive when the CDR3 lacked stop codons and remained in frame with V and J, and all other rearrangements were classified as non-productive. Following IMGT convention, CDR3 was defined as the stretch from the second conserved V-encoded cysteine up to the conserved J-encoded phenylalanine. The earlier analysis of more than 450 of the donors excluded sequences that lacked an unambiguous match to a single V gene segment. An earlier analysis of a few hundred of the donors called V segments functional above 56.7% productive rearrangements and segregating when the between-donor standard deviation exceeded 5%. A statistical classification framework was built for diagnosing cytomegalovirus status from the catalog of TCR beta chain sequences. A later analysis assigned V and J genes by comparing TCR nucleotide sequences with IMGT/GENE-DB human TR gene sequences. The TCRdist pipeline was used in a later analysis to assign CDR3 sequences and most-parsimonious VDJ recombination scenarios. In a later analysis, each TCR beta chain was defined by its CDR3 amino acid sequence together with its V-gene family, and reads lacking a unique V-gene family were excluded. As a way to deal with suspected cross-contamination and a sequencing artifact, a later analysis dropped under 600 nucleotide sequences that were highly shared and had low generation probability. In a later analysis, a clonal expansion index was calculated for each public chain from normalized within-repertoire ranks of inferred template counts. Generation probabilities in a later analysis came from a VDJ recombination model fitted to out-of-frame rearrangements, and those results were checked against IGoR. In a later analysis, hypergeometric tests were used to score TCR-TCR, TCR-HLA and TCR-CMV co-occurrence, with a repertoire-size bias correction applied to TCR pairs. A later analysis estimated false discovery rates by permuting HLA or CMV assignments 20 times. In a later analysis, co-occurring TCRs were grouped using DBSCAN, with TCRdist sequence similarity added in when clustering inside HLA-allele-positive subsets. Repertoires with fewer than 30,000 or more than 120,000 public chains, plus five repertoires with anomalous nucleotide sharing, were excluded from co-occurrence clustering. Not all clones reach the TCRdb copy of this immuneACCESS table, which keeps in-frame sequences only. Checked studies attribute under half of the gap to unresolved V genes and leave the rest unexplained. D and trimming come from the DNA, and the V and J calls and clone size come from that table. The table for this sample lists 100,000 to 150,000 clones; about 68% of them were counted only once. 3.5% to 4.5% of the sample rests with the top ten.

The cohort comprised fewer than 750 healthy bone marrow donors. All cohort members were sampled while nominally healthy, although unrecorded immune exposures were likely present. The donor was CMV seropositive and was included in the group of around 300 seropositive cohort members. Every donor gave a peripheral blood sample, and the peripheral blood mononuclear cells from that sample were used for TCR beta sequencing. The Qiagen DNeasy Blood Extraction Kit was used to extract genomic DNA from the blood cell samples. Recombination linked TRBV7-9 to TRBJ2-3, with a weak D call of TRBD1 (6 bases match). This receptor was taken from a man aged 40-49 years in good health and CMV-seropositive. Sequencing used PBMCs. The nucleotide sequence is TGTGCCAGCAGCTCCAGGGGCAGCACAGATACGCAGTATTTT. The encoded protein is CASSSRGSTDTQYF.